The clone carrying this TCR beta chain was seen a few times. Antigen: not known. The CDR3 extends over 14 amino acids. V shed 8 bases and J 7 bases; nucleotides not matched to a gene: 12. The germline V gene encodes CDR1 MNHEY and CDR2 SMNVEV (reference sequence). Individual cDNA molecules received unique molecular identifiers. TCRdb re-called the 5' RACE reads through MiXCR, storing one row per CDR3 protein. Of around 30,000 distinct CDR3 sequences in the sample, 5.7% were seen once. This sample was included in a study of early T cells in non-severe SARS-CoV-2 infection. Looking at the study overall: Alpha and beta chains were unpaired, from unsorted whole-blood bulk RNA.

Study-level points and caveats: VDJdb matches were skewed toward anti-spike CD8 T cell responses.

The sequence derives from an adult who was a healthcare worker with PCR-confirmed SARS-CoV-2 infection or an uninfected control (not recorded which). The chain links TRBV27 to TRBJ2-7, with 9 bases that match TRBD1. The specimen was whole blood. The CDR3, as DNA: TGTGCCAGCCGCGGATTGGACAGGGGTGGGGAGCAGTACTTC. Encoded protein: CASRGLDRGGEQYF.